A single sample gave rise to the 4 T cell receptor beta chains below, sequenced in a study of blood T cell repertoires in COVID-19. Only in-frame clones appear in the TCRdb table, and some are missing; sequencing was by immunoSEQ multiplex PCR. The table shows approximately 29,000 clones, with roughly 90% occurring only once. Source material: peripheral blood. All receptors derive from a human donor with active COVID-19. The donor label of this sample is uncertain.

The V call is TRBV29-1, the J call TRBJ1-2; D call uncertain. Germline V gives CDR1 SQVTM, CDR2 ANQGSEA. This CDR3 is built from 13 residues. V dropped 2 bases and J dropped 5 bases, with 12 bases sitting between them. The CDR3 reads CSVERKSGYGYTF. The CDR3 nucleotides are TGCAGCGTTGAAAGGAAATCGGGATATGGCTACACCTTC.

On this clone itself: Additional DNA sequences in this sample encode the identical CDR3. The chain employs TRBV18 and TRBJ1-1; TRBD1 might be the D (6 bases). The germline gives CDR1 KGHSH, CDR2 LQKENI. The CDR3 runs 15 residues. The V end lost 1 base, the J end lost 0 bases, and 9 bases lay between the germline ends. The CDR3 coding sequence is TGTGCCAGCTCACCACTGGACAGATTGAACACTGAAGCTTTCTTT. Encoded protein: CASSPLDRLNTEAFF.

The CDR3 sequence: CASSRPGTLYTEAFF. CDR3 DNA sequence: TGTGCCAGCAGCCGTCCGGGAACGCTATACACTGAAGCTTTCTTT. The gene calls are TRBV7-9 and TRBJ1-1; D is ambiguous. The V end lost 5 bases, the J end lost 3 bases, and 16 bases lay between the germline ends. Germline CDR1 reads SEHNR; CDR2 reads FQNEAQ (reference sequence). The CDR3 loop spans 15 amino acids.

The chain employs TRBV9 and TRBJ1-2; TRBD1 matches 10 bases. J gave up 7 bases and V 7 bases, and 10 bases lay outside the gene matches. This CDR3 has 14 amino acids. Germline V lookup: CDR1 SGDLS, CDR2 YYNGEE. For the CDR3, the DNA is TGTGCCAGCCGGACAGACAGGGGGCGCGTTGGCTACACCTTC. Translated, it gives CASRTDRGRVGYTF. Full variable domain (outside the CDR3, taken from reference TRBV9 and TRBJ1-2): DSGVTQTPKHLITATGQRVTLRCSPRSGDLSVYWYQQSLDQGLQFLIQYYNGEERAKGNILERFSAQQFPDLHSELNLSSLELGDSALYFCASRTDRGRVGYTFGSGTRLTVV.